This T cell receptor (beta chain) is drawn from a study of CD8 T cells in ankylosing spondylitis. The V end lost 0 bases, the J end lost 10 bases, and 10 bases lay between the germline ends. Germline V gene data show CDR1 as MNHNS and CDR2 as SASEGT. This CDR3 contains 13 residues. Overall study results and limits: Blood from ankylosing spondylitis patients appeared to carry a characteristic roughly 8-variant TCR beta motif.

This clonotype was picked up many times. Its antigen remains unknown. TCRdb recomputed calls from the 5' RACE reads with MiXCR, one row per CDR3 protein. Among around 150,000 distinct CDR3 sequences listed, about 7% were seen once. V usage is TRBV6-1 and J usage is TRBJ1-5; D is unresolved. The sample consisted of blood, either unsorted or a sorted T cell fraction (not recorded which). The source is a female donor with ankylosing spondylitis or in good health (not recorded which). CDR3 DNA: TGTGCCAGCAGTGAAGCTTCGACTCACCCCCAGCATTTT. Its translation is CASSEASTHPQHF.